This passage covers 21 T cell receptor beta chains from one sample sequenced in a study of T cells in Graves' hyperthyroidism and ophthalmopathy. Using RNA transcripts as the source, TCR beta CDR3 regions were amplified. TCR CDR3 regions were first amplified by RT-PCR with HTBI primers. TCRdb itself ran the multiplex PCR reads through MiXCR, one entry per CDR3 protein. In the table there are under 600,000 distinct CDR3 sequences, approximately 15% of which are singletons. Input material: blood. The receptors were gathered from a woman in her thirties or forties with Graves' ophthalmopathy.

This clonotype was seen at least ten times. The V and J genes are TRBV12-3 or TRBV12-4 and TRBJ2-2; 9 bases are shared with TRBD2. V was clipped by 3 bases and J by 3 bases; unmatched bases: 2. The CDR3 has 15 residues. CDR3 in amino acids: CASSLTSGYTGELFF. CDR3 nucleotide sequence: TGTGCCAGCAGTTTGACTAGCGGATACACCGGGGAGCTGTTTTTT.

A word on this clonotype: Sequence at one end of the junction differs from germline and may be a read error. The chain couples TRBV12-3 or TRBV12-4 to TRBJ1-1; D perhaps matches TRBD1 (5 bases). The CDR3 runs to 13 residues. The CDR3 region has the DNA TGTACCAGCAGTTTTTCTGGGGGAACTGAAGCTTTCTTT. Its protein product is CTSSFSGGTEAFF.

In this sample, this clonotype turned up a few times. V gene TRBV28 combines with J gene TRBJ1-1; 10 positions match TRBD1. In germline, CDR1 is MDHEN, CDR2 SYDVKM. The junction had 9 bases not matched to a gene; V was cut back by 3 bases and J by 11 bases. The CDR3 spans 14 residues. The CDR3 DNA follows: TGTGCCAGCAGTTTGCAACCGGGACAGGGGTTCGCTTTCTTT. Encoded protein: CASSLQPGQGFAFF.

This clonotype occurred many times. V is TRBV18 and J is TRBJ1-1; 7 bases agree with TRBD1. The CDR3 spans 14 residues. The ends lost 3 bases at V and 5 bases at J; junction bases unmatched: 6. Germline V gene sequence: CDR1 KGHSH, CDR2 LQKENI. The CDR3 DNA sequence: TGTGCCAGCTCACCGAACAGGGGTGGGACTGAAGCTTTCTTT. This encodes CASSPNRGGTEAFF.

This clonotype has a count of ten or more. CDR3 sequence (DNA): TGCAGTGCTAGAGCTCCCGCGTACCAAGAGACCCAGTACTTC. Translated: CSARAPAYQETQYF. The chain employs TRBV20-1 and TRBJ2-5; D gene ambiguous. CDR3 length: 14 residues. Per germline, CDR1 DFQATT and CDR2 SNEGSKA (reference sequence). V was trimmed by 1 base and J by 0 bases, leaving 9 bases between them.

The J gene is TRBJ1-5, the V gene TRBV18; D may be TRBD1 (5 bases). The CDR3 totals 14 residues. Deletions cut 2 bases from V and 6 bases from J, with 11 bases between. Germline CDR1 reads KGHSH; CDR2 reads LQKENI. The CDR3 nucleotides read TGTGCCAGCTCACCATACCAGGGCAGTCAGCCCCAGCATTTT. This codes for CASSPYQGSQPQHF.

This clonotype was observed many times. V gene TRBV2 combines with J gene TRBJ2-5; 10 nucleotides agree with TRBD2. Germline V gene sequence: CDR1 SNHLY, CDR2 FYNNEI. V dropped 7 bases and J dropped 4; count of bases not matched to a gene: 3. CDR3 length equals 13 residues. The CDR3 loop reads CASTLAGVETQYF. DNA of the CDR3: TGTGCCAGCACTCTAGCGGGAGTAGAGACCCAGTACTTC.

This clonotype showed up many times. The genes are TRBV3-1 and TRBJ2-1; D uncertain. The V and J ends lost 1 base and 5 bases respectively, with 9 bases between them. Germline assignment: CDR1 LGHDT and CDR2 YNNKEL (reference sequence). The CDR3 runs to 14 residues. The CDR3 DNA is TGTGCCAGCAGCCAAGGTCGCATAAACAATGAGCAGTTCTTC. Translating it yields CASSQGRINNEQFF.

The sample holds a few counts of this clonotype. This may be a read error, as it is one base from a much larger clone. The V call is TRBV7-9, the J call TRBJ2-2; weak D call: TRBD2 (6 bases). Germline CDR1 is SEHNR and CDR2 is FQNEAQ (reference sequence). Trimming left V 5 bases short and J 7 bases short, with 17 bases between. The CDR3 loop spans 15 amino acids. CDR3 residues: CASSPTSRADGELFF. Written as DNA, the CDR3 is TGTGCCAGCAGCCCAACTAGCAGGGCGGACGGGGAGCTGTTTTTT.

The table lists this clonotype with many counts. This CDR3 reads CSAYGQGAKQYF. The CDR3 DNA reads as TGCAGTGCTTACGGACAGGGGGCAAAGCAGTACTTC. The chain has TRBV20-1 and TRBJ2-7; 11 bases match TRBD1. J was trimmed by 8 bases and V by 5 bases; bases with no gene match: 5. Looked up from germline, CDR1 is DFQATT and CDR2 is SNEGSKA (reference sequence). The CDR3 consists of 12 residues.

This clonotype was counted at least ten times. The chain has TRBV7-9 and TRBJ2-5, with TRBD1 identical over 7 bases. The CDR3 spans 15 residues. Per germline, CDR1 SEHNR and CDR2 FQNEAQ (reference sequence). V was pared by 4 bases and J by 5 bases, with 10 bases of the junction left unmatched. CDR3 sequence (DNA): TGTGCCAGCAGCTACAAGACAGGGCAGAGGGAGACCCAGTACTTC. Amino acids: CASSYKTGQRETQYF.

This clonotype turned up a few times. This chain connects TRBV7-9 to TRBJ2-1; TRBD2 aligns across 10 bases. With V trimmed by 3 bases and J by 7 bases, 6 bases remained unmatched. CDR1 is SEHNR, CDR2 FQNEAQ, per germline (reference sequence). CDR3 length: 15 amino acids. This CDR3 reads CASSFTGTSVNEQFF. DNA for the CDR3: TGTGCCAGCAGCTTTACCGGGACTAGCGTTAATGAGCAGTTCTTC.

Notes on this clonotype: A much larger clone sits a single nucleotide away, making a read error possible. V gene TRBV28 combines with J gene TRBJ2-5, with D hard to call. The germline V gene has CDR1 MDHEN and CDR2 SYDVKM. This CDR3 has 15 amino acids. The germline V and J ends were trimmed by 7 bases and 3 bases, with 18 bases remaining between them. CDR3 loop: CASKPGRVFEETQYF. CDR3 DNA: TGTGCCAGCAAGCCGGGCCGGGTTTTCGAAGAGACCCAGTACTTC.

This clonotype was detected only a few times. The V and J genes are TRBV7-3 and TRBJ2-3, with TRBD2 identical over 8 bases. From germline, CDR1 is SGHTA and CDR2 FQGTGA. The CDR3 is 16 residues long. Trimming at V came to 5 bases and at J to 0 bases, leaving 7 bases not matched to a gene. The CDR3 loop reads CASSPAGGASTDTQYF. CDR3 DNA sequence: TGTGCCAGCAGCCCCGCGGGGGGAGCCAGCACAGATACGCAGTATTTT.

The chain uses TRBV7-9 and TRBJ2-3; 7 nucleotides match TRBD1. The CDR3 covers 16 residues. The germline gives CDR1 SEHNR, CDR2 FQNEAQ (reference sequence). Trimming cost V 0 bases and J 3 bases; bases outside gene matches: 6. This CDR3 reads CASSLAFGTETDTQYF. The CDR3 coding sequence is TGTGCCAGCAGCTTAGCATTTGGGACAGAAACAGATACGCAGTATTTT.

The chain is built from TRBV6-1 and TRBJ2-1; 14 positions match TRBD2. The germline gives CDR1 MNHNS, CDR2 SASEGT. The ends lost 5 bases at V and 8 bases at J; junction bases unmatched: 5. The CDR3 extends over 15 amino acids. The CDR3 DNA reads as TGTGCCAGCAGTTGGGGACTAGCGGGAGAGTATGAGCAGTTCTTC. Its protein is CASSWGLAGEYEQFF.

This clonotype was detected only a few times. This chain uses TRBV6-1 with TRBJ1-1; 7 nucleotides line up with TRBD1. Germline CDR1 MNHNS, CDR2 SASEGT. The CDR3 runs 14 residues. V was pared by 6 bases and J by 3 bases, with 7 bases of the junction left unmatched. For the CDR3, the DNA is TGTGCCAGCAGGATACAGGGGAGGTACACTGAAGCTTTCTTT. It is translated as CASRIQGRYTEAFF.

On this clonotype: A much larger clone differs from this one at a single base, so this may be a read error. The CDR3 spells CASSQASLAGVREAQYF. The CDR3 region has the DNA TGTGCCAGCAGCCAAGCTTCACTAGCGGGAGTTCGAGAGGCCCAGTACTTC. The chain is built from TRBV3-1 and TRBJ2-5; 11 nucleotides line up with TRBD2. The CDR3 is made up of 17 amino acids. Germline assignment: CDR1 LGHDT and CDR2 YNNKEL (reference sequence).

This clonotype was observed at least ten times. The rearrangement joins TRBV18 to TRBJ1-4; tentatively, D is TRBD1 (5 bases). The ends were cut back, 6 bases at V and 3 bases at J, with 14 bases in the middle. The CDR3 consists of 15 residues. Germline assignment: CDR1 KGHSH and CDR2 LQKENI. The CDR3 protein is CASSLTTGPNEKLFF. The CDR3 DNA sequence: TGTGCCAGCTCCCTCACGACGGGGCCTAATGAAAAACTGTTTTTT.

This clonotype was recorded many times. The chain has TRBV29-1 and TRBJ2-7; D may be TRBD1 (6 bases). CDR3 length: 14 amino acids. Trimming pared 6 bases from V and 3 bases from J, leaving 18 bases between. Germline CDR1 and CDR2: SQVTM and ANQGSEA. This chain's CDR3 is CSVQGSRLGYEQYF. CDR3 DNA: TGCAGCGTACAGGGAAGCCGATTGGGCTACGAGCAGTACTTC.

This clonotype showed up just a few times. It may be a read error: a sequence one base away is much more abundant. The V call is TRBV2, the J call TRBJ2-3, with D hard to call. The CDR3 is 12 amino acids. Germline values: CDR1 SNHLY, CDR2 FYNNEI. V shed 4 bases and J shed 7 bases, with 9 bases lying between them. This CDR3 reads CASSGVGNTQYF. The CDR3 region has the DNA TGTGCCAGCAGTGGAGTAGGAAATACGCAGTATTTT. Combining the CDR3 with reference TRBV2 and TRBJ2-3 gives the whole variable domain EPEVTQTPSHQVTQMGQEVILRCVPISNHLYFYWYRQILGQKVEFLVSFYNNEISEKSEIFDDQFSVERPDGSNFTLKIRSTKLEDSAMYFCASSGVGNTQYFGPGTRLTVL.